This TCR beta chain appears in the sequencing data of a study of blood T cell repertoires in COVID-19. Study context: COVID-19 samples, acute and convalescent, were from the United States, Italy and Spain. Sample material is recorded as cDNA or gDNA derived from T cells, B-cell-depleted T cells, or PBMCs.

Enrolment of Seattle patients took place during active infection, and they were followed longitudinally. Sequenced by immunoSEQ multiplex PCR; TCRdb stores in-frame clones only, minus some. In the table there are about 70,000 clones, about 90% of which are singletons. With 4 bases removed from V and 5 bases from J, the gap between germline ends came to 11 bases. Germline loops: CDR1 SGHDN, CDR2 FVKESK. The CDR3 spans 13 residues. The chain recombines TRBV14 with TRBJ1-1; no firm D call. Sequenced input: peripheral blood. The TCR comes from a man aged 40-49 years with COVID-19, enrolled during active disease. The CDR3 DNA follows: TGTGCCAGCAGCCCGGGGAGGGAAACTGAAGCTTTCTTT. It translates to CASSPGRETEAFF. Variable domain in full (rest from reference TRBV14 and TRBJ1-1): EAGVTQFPSHSVIEKGQTVTLRCDPISGHDNLYWYRRVMGKEIKFLLHFVKESKQDESGMPNNRFLAERTGGTYSTLKVQPAELEDSGVYFCASSPGRETEAFFGQGTRLTVV.